The 24 T cell receptor beta chains given below trace back to one sample, sequenced in a study of sequential checkpoint blockade in melanoma. The table came from immunoSEQ multiplex PCR; TCRdb's copy has only in-frame clones and leaves some out. The sample lists approximately 9,300 clones; around 80% were seen once. Stated treatment: randomized to nivolumab then ipilimumab (arm A) or the reverse (arm B). Sequencing used CD8+ T cells sorted from blood (inferred from file names), obtained from a patient given nivolumab and ipilimumab in sequence. The source of these receptors is a human donor with melanoma.

J is TRBJ2-7 and V is TRBV19, with D possibly TRBD1 on 6 matching bases. The CDR3 is made up of 22 amino acids. Germline CDR1 reads LNHDA; CDR2 reads SQIVND (reference sequence). V lost 5 bases to trimming and J lost 0 bases, with 35 bases between them. The DNA for the CDR3 is TGTGCCAGTAGTGTCGAAAGGGGATTCACAGGGCCCTTCATCCGAATCTCCTACGAGCAGTACTTC. This encodes CASSVERGFTGPFIRISYEQYF.

The chain joins TRBV7-9 to TRBJ1-6; 7 bases agree with TRBD1. CDR1 is SEHNR, CDR2 FQNEAQ, per germline (reference sequence). J was trimmed by 7 bases and V by 3 bases; bases with no gene match: 12. The CDR3 runs to 17 residues. DNA of the CDR3: TGTGCCAGCAGCTTGGGACAGCCCGGTCCTTGGAATTCACCCCTCCACTTT. It translates to CASSLGQPGPWNSPLHF. Looking up the rest from reference TRBV7-9 and TRBJ1-6 gives the full variable domain: DTGVSQNPRHKITKRGQNVTFRCDPISEHNRLYWYRQTLGQGPEFLTYFQNEAQLEKSRLLSDRFSAERPKGSFSTLEIQRTEQGDSAMYLCASSLGQPGPWNSPLHFGNGTRLTVT.

This chain joins TRBV9 and TRBJ2-7, with TRBD2 matching 9 bases. CDR3 length equals 13 residues. Germline V gene sequence: CDR1 SGDLS, CDR2 YYNGEE. Losses at the gene ends were 5 bases for V and 0 bases for J; bases not matched to a gene: 0. The CDR3 sequence: CASSSGGSYEQYF. The CDR3 region has the DNA TGTGCCAGCAGTAGCGGGGGCTCCTACGAGCAGTACTTC.

J is TRBJ1-1 and V is TRBV28; no clear D gene. The germline V and J ends were trimmed by 7 bases and 5 bases, with 17 bases remaining between them. Germline V lookup: CDR1 MDHEN, CDR2 SYDVKM. CDR3 size: 14 residues. The CDR3 sequence is CASTPRLSRTEAFF. DNA for the CDR3: TGTGCCAGCACCCCTCGATTGAGTCGGACTGAAGCTTTCTTT.

This clone came up once. The chain is built from TRBV5-5 and TRBJ2-7; tentative D call: TRBD1 (5 bases). CDR1 and CDR2 (germline): SGHKS, YYEKEE (reference sequence). The CDR3 spans 12 residues. The ends were cut back, 2 bases at V and 6 bases at J, with 9 bases in the middle. The DNA for the CDR3 is TGTGCCAGCAGCTTCTCAGGGTTCGAGCAGTACTTC. Protein sequence: CASSFSGFEQYF.

This chain uses TRBV30 with TRBJ1-5; 9 positions agree with TRBD1. V was pared by 3 bases and J by 7 bases, with 7 bases of the junction left unmatched. CDR1 and CDR2 (germline): GTSNPN, SVGIG (reference sequence). The CDR3 consists of 14 residues. The CDR3 nucleotides read TGTGCCTGGAGCAAAGGACAGGGGAAACAGCCCCAGCATTTT. As protein: CAWSKGQGKQPQHF.

This chain joins TRBV2 and TRBJ1-1; no clear D gene. V was cut by 6 bases and J by 1 base, with 21 bases left in between. The CDR3 loop spans 17 amino acids. Germline lookup yields CDR1 SNHLY and CDR2 FYNNEI. In DNA, the CDR3 is TGTGCCAGCAGGGAGACTAACCTCGGACGGACGAACACTGAAGCTTTCTTT. This encodes CASRETNLGRTNTEAFF.

The rearrangement links TRBV5-1 to TRBJ1-5; TRBD1 agrees at 8 bases. CDR1 and CDR2 (germline): SGHRS, YFSETQ. The CDR3 spans 16 residues. The J segment lost 3 bases and the V segment lost 7 bases, leaving 12 bases of the junction unmatched. CDR3: CASPGVGTGPNQPQHF. CDR3 bases: TGCGCCAGCCCTGGGGTTGGGACAGGCCCCAATCAGCCCCAGCATTTT.

V and J are TRBV5-6 and TRBJ1-1; D is possibly TRBD1 (6 bases). The germline V and J ends were trimmed by 1 base and 11 bases, with 12 bases remaining between them. Germline V gene data show CDR1 as SGHDT and CDR2 as YYEEEE. This CDR3 region has 12 residues. The CDR3 loop reads CASSLPGEKAFF. In nucleotides, the CDR3 is TGTGCCAGCAGCTTGCCAGGGGAAAAGGCTTTCTTT.

As DNA, the CDR3 is TGTGCCAGCAGTGAAGCGCTGTCCCCGAGCTCTGGAAACACCATATATTTT. Its translation: CASSEALSPSSGNTIYF. The rearrangement uses TRBV2 and TRBJ1-3, with D unclear. CDR1 and CDR2 (germline): SNHLY, FYNNEI. The CDR3 loop spans 17 amino acids. Deletions cut 0 bases from V and 0 bases from J, with 12 bases between.

The chain has TRBV5-6 and TRBJ1-1; 9 nucleotides match TRBD1. From germline, CDR1 is SGHDT and CDR2 YYEEEE. Trimming removed 4 bases from V and 0 bases from J; junction bases left unmatched: 16. This CDR3 region has 19 residues. CDR3 amino acids: CASSNPTQTGGDMNTEAFF. The CDR3 DNA is TGTGCCAGCAGCAACCCCACTCAGACAGGGGGAGACATGAACACTGAAGCTTTCTTT.

This chain connects TRBV7-9 to TRBJ1-1; 9 bases are shared with TRBD1. Germline CDR1 reads SEHNR; CDR2 reads FQNEAQ (reference sequence). The CDR3 sequence is 14 residues long. With 7 bases clipped from V and 3 bases from J, the junction kept 6 bases outside the gene matches. The DNA of the CDR3 is TGTGCCAGCACCCGGACAGGGGTGGACACTGAAGCTTTCTTT. It is translated as CASTRTGVDTEAFF.

The rearrangement links TRBV10-2 to TRBJ1-2, with D possibly matching TRBD1 (6 bases). The germline gives CDR1 WSHSY, CDR2 SAAADI. There are 13 residues in the CDR3. The germline V and J ends were trimmed by 2 bases and 4 bases, with 8 bases remaining between them. CDR3 DNA sequence: TGCGCCAGCAGTGAGGGACAGATCTATGGCTACACCTTC. Amino acids: CASSEGQIYGYTF.

This clone was seen once. This chain uses TRBV7-8 with TRBJ1-3, with D possibly matching TRBD1 (6 bases). Per germline, CDR1 SGHVS and CDR2 FQNEAQ. Trimming removed 5 bases from V and 0 bases from J, with 14 bases in between. This CDR3 is 16 amino acids long. The CDR3 loop is CASSPEQGYSGNTIYF. CDR3 DNA sequence: TGTGCCAGCAGCCCCGAACAGGGATACTCTGGAAACACCATATATTTT.

Here the CDR3 reads CASSLSVGGNYGYTF. As DNA, the CDR3 is TGTGCCAGCAGCCTATCTGTAGGCGGGAACTATGGCTACACCTTC. The chain links TRBV27 to TRBJ1-2; D remains unclear. V was pared by 6 bases and J by 2 bases, with 16 bases between. Germline loops: CDR1 MNHEY, CDR2 SMNVEV (reference sequence). This CDR3 contains 15 residues.

V is TRBV19 and J is TRBJ2-7; 11 nucleotides line up with TRBD2. The CDR3 consists of 15 residues. J lost 5 bases, V lost 2 bases, and 5 bases had no gene match. Germline CDR1 LNHDA, CDR2 SQIVND (reference sequence). The CDR3 DNA follows: TGTGCCAGTAGTATACTAGCGGGGGGCAGCGACGAGCAGTACTTC. Translating gives CASSILAGGSDEQYF.

This clone was counted a few times. CDR3 DNA: TGCGCCAGCAGCCAAGAAATAAGTCAGGGCTATGGCTACACCTTC. Translated, it gives CASSQEISQGYGYTF. This chain uses TRBV4-1 with TRBJ1-2; tentatively, D is TRBD1 (5 bases). This CDR3 comprises 15 residues. With 0 bases removed from V and 4 bases from J, the gap between germline ends came to 12 bases. CDR1 is MGHRA, CDR2 YSYEKL, per germline.

This chain links TRBV27 with TRBJ2-3; 14 bases align to TRBD2. Germline-derived CDR1 and CDR2 are MNHEY and SMNVEV (reference sequence). The trim removed 5 bases at V and 4 bases at J, leaving 8 bases unmatched. The CDR3 length is 17 residues. As DNA, the CDR3 is TGTGCCAGCAGTGCACGACTAGCGGGGGGGCCTGCAGATACGCAGTATTTT. This translates into CASSARLAGGPADTQYF.

The chain carries TRBV7-6 and TRBJ2-7, with 8 positions matching TRBD1. Germline V gives CDR1 SGHVS, CDR2 FNYEAQ. The CDR3 loop spans 13 amino acids. V shed 7 bases, J shed 6 bases, and the junction held 8 bases outside the gene matches. The CDR3 DNA follows: TGTGCCAGCACCCCCGGACAGGGAACCGAGCAGTACTTC. Its protein product is CASTPGQGTEQYF.

This clone is labeled as medium-sized. The same CDR3 is also encoded by other DNA sequences in this sample. The rearrangement joins TRBV4-3 to TRBJ1-2, with TRBD1 as a possible D gene (5 bases). In germline, CDR1 is LGHNA, CDR2 YSLEER. The ends were cut back, 0 bases at V and 2 bases at J, with 10 bases in the middle. The CDR3 spans 15 residues. DNA of the CDR3: TGCGCCAGCAGCCAAGATCGGGAGGGGAACTATGGCTACACCTTC. Protein: CASSQDREGNYGYTF.

The chain employs TRBV11-3 and TRBJ2-7, with D perhaps matching TRBD1 (5 bases). The V end was cut by 1 base, the J end by 2 bases, with 12 bases between. The CDR3 runs to 15 residues. Per germline, CDR1 SGHNT and CDR2 YENEEA. The CDR3 loop reads CASSLGTGTTYEQYF. The CDR3 region has the DNA TGTGCCAGCAGCTTAGGTACAGGAACTACCTACGAGCAGTACTTC.

V usage is TRBV9 and J usage is TRBJ2-5; D is uncertain. V shed 5 bases and J shed 4 bases, with 12 bases lying between them. The CDR3 has 13 residues. Germline CDR1 SGDLS, CDR2 YYNGEE. CDR3 nucleotide sequence: TGTGCCAGCAGTAGAACAGTGCTAGAGACCCAGTACTTC. Encoded protein: CASSRTVLETQYF.

This chain links TRBV19 with TRBJ2-1; 9 nucleotides line up with TRBD2. CDR1 is LNHDA, CDR2 SQIVND, per germline (reference sequence). With V trimmed by 3 bases and J by 4 bases, 7 bases remained unmatched. This CDR3 region has 16 residues. The CDR3 DNA reads TGTGCCAGTAGTATGCGGGGGGGAAATACATACAATGAGCAGTTCTTC. It encodes CASSMRGGNTYNEQFF.

The J gene is TRBJ2-1, the V gene TRBV7-3; 9 positions agree with TRBD2. The CDR3 consists of 18 residues. The germline V gene encodes CDR1 SGHTA and CDR2 FQGTGA. V shed 2 bases and J 0 bases; nucleotides not matched to a gene: 8. For the CDR3, the DNA is TGTGCCAGCAGCTTAGTTTTTGGTAGCGGGGGCTCCTACAATGAGCAGTTCTTC. Amino acids: CASSLVFGSGGSYNEQFF.